This is a list of T cell receptor beta chains from one sample in a study of CXCR3-negative and CXCR3-positive naive CD8 T cells. Reanalyzing the 5' RACE reads, TCRdb keeps one entry per CDR3 protein, without DNA. The clone table shows about 62,000 distinct CDR3 sequences, with the ten largest holding more than 4%. The sample comprised naive CXCR3- CD8+ T cells from blood. These receptors all come from a human donor in good health. Some clones in this sample may be carry-over from other donors' samples. CDR3s include the opening cysteine and the closing phenylalanine or tryptophan. The order of the fields is J gene, clone size, V gene, CDR3 protein. Clone size, where shown, is once, few, many, or a class for clones that have expanded.

>TRBJ2-7|NA|TRBV5-5
CASSPSTGAVHEQYF
>TRBJ2-2|NA|TRBV7-9
CASSFGGELFF
>TRBJ2-5|NA|TRBV6-2/TRBV6-3
CASSSGGDIGTAHGAQYF
>TRBJ1-5|NA|TRBV28
CASSDRGLQPQHF
>TRBJ1-2|NA|TRBV7-9
CASSLDHYGYTF
>TRBJ2-2|NA|TRBV21-1
CARGQGLRVGELFF
>TRBJ1-4|NA|TRBV6-2/TRBV6-3
CASTSATNEKLFF
>TRBJ1-2|NA|TRBV29-1
CSVRGSVVDGYTF
>TRBJ2-4|NA|TRBV6-4
CASSEDSEGIQYF
>TRBJ2-1|NA|TRBV5-6
CASSLPAAANEQFF
>TRBJ1-5|NA|TRBV7-8
CASSRQDRLLLQPQHF
>TRBJ2-5|NA|TRBV7-6
CASSWGVVETQYF
>TRBJ2-1|NA|TRBV29-1
CSVAHRDSEKGNEQFF
>TRBJ1-5|NA|TRBV20-1
CSARGTGLVSQPQHF
>TRBJ2-7|NA|TRBV7-9
CASSHGQPYQYF
>TRBJ2-7|NA|TRBV29-1
CSVEQGYEQYF
>TRBJ1-1|NA|TRBV6-4
CASSFGEDTEAFF
>TRBJ2-1|NA|TRBV11-2
CASSGASANEQFF
>TRBJ1-5|NA|TRBV18
CASSPSPDQPQHF
>TRBJ1-1|NA|TRBV29-1
CSGIKGTEAFF
>TRBJ2-3|NA|TRBV4-1
CASSRPSGTSLDTQYF
>TRBJ2-1|NA|TRBV7-8
CASSLPPDNSYNEQFF
>TRBJ2-1|NA|TRBV12-5
CAPSRDRGSYNEQFF
>TRBJ1-3|NA|TRBV2
CASIELGTGNTIYF
>TRBJ2-7|NA|TRBV18
CASSPSGLAGALTYEQYF
>TRBJ2-2|NA|TRBV20-1
CSARPRDTDTGELFF
>TRBJ1-1|NA|TRBV5-6
CASSEQRTEAFF
>TRBJ1-5|NA|TRBV12-3/TRBV12-4
CASSLGPNQPQHF
>TRBJ2-1|NA|TRBV12-3/TRBV12-4
CASSKLGQAFFDEQFF
>TRBJ2-5|NA|TRBV7-9
CASSPLQETQYF
>TRBJ1-1|NA|TRBV29-1
CSVPISGHPQTEAFF
>TRBJ2-1|NA|TRBV29-1
CSVDELTSGEYNEKFF
>TRBJ2-5|NA|TRBV11-2
CASSSPPEETQYF
>TRBJ2-3|NA|TRBV4-3
CASSHAEMATQYF
>TRBJ2-5|NA|TRBV6-5
CASSYSHGETQYF
>TRBJ2-2|NA|TRBV24-1
CATSDFGTETGELFF
>TRBJ2-3|NA|TRBV7-3
CASSRWRGDTQYF
>TRBJ2-5|NA|TRBV19
CASRSWAGFEETQYF
>TRBJ2-1|NA|TRBV13
CASSPTPGGDDEQFF
>TRBJ2-1|NA|TRBV29-1
CSVRLAPRGNEQFF
>TRBJ1-1|NA|TRBV4-2
CASSETGMNTEAFF
>TRBJ2-4|NA|TRBV7-9
CASSPRDRGANNIQYF
>TRBJ2-7|NA|TRBV28
CASSPPAGRGNYEQYF
>TRBJ2-7|NA|TRBV25-1
CASSGNQGFPLEQYF
>TRBJ1-1|NA|TRBV6-2/TRBV6-3
CASRTWTEMNTEAFF
>TRBJ1-2|NA|TRBV29-1
CSVEPGTDNYGYTF
>TRBJ2-7|NA|TRBV28
CASSPDLRDEQYF
>TRBJ1-2|NA|TRBV29-1
CSVLNWDQPQYGYTF
>TRBJ2-1|NA|TRBV29-1
CSVEEWVGQGAQDEQFF
>TRBJ2-7|medium-sized|TRBV10-2
CASSDPGGDTAYEQYF
>TRBJ2-2|NA|TRBV6-2/TRBV6-3
CASSYDLVDTGELFF
>TRBJ2-7|NA|TRBV29-1
CSVVGTGAYEQYF
>TRBJ2-2|NA|TRBV20-1
CSARAGGETGELFF
>TRBJ2-7|NA|TRBV28
CASSLGAGGQYF